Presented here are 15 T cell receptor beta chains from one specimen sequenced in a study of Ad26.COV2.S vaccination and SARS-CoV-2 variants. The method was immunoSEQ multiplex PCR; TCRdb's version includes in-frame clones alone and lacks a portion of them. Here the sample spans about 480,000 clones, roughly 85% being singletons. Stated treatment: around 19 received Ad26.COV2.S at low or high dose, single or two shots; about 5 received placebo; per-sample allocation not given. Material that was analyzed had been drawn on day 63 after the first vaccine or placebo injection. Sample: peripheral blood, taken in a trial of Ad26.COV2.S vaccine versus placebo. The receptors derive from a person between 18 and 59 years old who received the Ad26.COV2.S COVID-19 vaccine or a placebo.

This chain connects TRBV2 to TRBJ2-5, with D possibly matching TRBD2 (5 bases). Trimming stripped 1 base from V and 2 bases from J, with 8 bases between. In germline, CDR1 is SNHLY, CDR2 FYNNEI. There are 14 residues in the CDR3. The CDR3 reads CASSEGREQETQYF. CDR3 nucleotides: TGTGCCAGCAGTGAAGGTCGGGAACAAGAGACCCAGTACTTC.

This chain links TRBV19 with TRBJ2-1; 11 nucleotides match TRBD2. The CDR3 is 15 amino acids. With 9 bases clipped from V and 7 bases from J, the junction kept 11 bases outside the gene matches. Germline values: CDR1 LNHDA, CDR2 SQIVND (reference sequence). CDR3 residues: CASTSRLAGSNEQFF. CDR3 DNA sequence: TGTGCCAGCACCTCTAGACTAGCGGGAAGTAATGAGCAGTTCTTC.

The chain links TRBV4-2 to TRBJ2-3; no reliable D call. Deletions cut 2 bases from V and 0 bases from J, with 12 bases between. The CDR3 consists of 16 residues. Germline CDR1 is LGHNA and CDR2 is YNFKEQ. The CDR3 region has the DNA TGTGCCAGCAGCCAACTCTTGGGTTCTAGCACAGATACGCAGTATTTT. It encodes CASSQLLGSSTDTQYF.

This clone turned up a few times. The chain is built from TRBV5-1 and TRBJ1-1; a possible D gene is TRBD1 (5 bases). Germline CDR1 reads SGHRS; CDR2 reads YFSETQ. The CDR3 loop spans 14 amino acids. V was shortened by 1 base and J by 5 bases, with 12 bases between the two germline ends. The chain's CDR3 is CASSLYGRGTEAFF. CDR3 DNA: TGCGCCAGCAGCTTGTACGGAAGGGGTACTGAAGCTTTCTTT.

CDR3 coding DNA: TGTGCCAGCAGCTTGGCGGGCAGTCGCCGGAATGAGCAGTTCTTC. Its translation: CASSLAGSRRNEQFF. The chain combines TRBV5-4 with TRBJ2-1; no firm D call. This CDR3 comprises 15 residues. CDR1 is SGHNT, CDR2 YYREEE, per germline (reference sequence). The ends were cut back, 0 bases at V and 7 bases at J, with 14 bases in the middle.

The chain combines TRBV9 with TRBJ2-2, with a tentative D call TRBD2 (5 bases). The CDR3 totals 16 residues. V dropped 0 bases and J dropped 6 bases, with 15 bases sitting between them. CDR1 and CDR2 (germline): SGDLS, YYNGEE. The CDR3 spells CASSVEVGLAPGELFF. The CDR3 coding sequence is TGTGCCAGCAGCGTAGAGGTCGGGCTAGCCCCCGGGGAGCTGTTTTTT.

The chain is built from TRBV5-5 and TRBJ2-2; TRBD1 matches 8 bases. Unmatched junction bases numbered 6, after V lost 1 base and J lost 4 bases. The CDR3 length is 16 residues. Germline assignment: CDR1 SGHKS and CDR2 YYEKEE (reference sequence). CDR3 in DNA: TGTGCCAGCAGCTTGCAGGGGGCCCCGGGCACCGGGGAGCTGTTTTTT. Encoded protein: CASSLQGAPGTGELFF.

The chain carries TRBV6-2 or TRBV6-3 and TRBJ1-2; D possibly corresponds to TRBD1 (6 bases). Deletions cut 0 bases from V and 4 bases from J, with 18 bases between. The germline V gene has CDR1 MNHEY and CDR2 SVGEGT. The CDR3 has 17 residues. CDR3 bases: TGTGCCAGCAGTTACTCGAGCCTCCCGACAGGCTTCTATGGCTACACCTTC. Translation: CASSYSSLPTGFYGYTF.

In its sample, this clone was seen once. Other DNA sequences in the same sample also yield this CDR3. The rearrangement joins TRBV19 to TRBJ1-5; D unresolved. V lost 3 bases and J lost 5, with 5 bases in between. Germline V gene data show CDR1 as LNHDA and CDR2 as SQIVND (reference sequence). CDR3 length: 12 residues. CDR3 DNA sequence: TGTGCCAGTAGTATTAGGGATCAGCCCCAGCATTTT. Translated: CASSIRDQPQHF. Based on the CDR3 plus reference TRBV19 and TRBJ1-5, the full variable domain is DGGITQSPKYLFRKEGQNVTLSCEQNLNHDAMYWYRQDPGQGLRLIYYSQIVNDFQKGDIAEGYSVSREKKESFPLTVTSAQKNPTAFYLCASSIRDQPQHFGDGTRLSIL.

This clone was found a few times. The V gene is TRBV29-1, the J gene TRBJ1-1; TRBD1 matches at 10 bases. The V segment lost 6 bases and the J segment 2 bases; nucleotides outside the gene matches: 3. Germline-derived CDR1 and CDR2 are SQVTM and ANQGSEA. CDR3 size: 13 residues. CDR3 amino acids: CSVTGGPNTEAFF. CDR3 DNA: TGCAGCGTGACAGGGGGCCCCAACACTGAAGCTTTCTTT.

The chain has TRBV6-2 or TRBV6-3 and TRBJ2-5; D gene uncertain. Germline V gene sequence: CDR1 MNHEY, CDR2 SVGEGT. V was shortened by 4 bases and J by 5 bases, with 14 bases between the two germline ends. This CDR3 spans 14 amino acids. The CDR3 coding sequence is TGTGCCAGCAGTTCCCTCGGGCCTGGGGAGACCCAGTACTTC. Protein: CASSSLGPGETQYF.

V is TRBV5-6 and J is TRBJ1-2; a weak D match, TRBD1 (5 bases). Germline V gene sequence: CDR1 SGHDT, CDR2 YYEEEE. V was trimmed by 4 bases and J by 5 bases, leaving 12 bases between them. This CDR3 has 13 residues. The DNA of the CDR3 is TGTGCCAGCAGCCGTGGGGCCGCATATGGCTACACCTTC. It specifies CASSRGAAYGYTF.

The CDR3 sequence: CASSIRAEGGYTF. The CDR3 DNA follows: TGTGCCAGTAGTATCCGGGCCGAGGGAGGCTACACCTTC. The chain combines TRBV19 with TRBJ1-2; D remains unclear. Germline-derived CDR1 and CDR2 are LNHDA and SQIVND (reference sequence). The CDR3 loop spans 13 amino acids. V lost 3 bases and J lost 8, with 13 bases in between.

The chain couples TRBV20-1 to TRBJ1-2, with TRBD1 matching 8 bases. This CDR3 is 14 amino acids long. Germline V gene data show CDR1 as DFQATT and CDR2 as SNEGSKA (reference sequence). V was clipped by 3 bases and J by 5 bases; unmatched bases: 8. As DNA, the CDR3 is TGCAGTGCTAGTTACAGGGGGGGGCTTTATGGCTACACCTTC. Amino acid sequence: CSASYRGGLYGYTF.

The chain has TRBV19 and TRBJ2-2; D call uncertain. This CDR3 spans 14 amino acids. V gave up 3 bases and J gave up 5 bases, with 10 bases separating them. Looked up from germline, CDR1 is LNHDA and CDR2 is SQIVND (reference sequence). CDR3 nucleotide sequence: TGTGCCAGTAGTATCTCGGGCATTACCGGGGAGCTGTTTTTT. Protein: CASSISGITGELFF. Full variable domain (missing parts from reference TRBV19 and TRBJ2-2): DGGITQSPKYLFRKEGQNVTLSCEQNLNHDAMYWYRQDPGQGLRLIYYSQIVNDFQKGDIAEGYSVSREKKESFPLTVTSAQKNPTAFYLCASSISGITGELFFGEGSRLTVL.